This T cell receptor beta chain came from a study of blood T cell repertoires in COVID-19. Study background: Acute-phase and convalescent COVID-19 samples originated in the United States, Italy and Spain. Sample material is recorded as cDNA or gDNA derived from T cells, B-cell-depleted T cells, or PBMCs.

CDR1 is SEHNR, CDR2 FQNEAQ, per germline (reference sequence). With 4 bases clipped from V and 1 base from J, the junction kept 1 base outside the gene matches. The CDR3 spans 14 residues. Per the original methods: Reference gene primers were amplified, and this amplification served to estimate nucleated cell counts. Using immunoSEQ multiplex PCR, the repertoire was profiled, and TCRdb retains in-frame clones only, with some absent. V, J and clone size are taken as reported in that table, and D and trimming were inferred from the DNA itself. Of roughly 250,000 clones in the sample, roughly 89% were seen once.

Sequencing input: peripheral blood. The chain combines TRBV7-9 with TRBJ1-5; 7 bases match TRBD1. The clonotype originates from a woman between 40 and 55 years old who had recovered from COVID-19. The chain's CDR3 is CASSSQGSNQPQHF. DNA of the CDR3: TGTGCCAGCAGCTCACAGGGGAGCAATCAGCCCCAGCATTTT.